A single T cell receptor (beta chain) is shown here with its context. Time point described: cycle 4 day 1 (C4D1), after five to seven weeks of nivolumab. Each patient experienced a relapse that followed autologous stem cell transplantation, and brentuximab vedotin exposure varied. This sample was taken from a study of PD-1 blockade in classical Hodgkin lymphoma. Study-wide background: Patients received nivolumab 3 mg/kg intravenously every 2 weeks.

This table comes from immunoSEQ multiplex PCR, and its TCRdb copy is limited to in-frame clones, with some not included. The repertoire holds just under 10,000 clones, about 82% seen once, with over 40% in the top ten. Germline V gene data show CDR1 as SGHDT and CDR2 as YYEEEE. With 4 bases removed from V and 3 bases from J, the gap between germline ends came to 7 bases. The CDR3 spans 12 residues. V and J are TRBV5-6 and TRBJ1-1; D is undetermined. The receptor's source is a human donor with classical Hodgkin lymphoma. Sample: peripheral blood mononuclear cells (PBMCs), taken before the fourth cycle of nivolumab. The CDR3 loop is CASSAIDTEAFF. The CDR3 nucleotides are TGTGCCAGCAGCGCTATAGACACTGAAGCTTTCTTT.